A selection of T cell receptor beta chains follows, all from one sample in a study of PD-1 blockade in mismatch repair-deficient tumors. The data were produced by immunoSEQ multiplex PCR, yet TCRdb's version contains in-frame clones alone and is incomplete. The top ten hold 13% of the sample, which has some 120,000 clones, around 87% seen once. This specimen was peripheral blood, taken 44 weeks after starting pembrolizumab. The receptor set was obtained from an adult with mismatch repair-deficient cancer. Each CDR3 is given with its conserved first and last residue. A D gene is named only where the DNA matches it firmly. Not all rows give a size; the values are once, few, many and, for expanded clones, a class.

size	V	J	D	DNA	CDR3
-	TRBV14	TRBJ2-3	TRBD2	TGTGCCAGCAGCCATGGGGGACTAGCGGAGTGGATTACTGTCACAGATACGCAGTATTTT	CASSHGGLAEWITVTDTQYF
-	TRBV7-9	TRBJ2-5	-	TGTGCCAGCAGTTCTGGCCAAGAGACCCAGTACTTC	CASSSGQETQYF
-	TRBV30	TRBJ2-7	-	TGTGCCTGGAACCTACATTCGGGCCCTTTGGTCTACGAGCAGTACTTC	CAWNLHSGPLVYEQYF
once	TRBV6-5	TRBJ1-1	TRBD1	TGTGCCAGCAGTTACCCTGGGACAGGTGAAGCTTTCTTT	CASSYPGTGEAFF
-	TRBV7-2	TRBJ2-7	-	TGTGCCAGCAGCTTCTCACTAAACTCCTACGAGCAGTACTTC	CASSFSLNSYEQYF
-	TRBV28	TRBJ1-2	-	TGTGCCAGCAGTTTGCGGCAGTCATATGGCTACACCTTC	CASSLRQSYGYTF
once	TRBV30	TRBJ2-2	TRBD2	TGTGCCTGGACTAGCGGGAGGGCCACCGGGGAGCTGTTTTTT	CAWTSGRATGELFF
-	TRBV5-1	TRBJ2-7	TRBD2	TGCGCCAGCAGGGACCCAGACAAGCGGGAGCCCCTGTACTTC	CASRDPDKREPLYF
-	TRBV28	TRBJ2-7	TRBD2	TGTGCCAGCACCAAGCCGCTAGCGGGAGATCCCTACGAGCAGTACTTC	CASTKPLAGDPYEQYF
few	TRBV5-1	TRBJ2-1	TRBD2	TGCGCCAGCAGTTGGCTAGCGGGAGGGGTGAATGAGCAGTTCTTC	CASSWLAGGVNEQFF
few	TRBV9	TRBJ2-2	TRBD1	TGTGCCAGCAGCGTAGGGGACAGAATCACCGGGGAGCTGTTTTTT	CASSVGDRITGELFF
-	TRBV30	TRBJ2-7	-	TGTGCCTCGGGTAGCGGATTTTACGAGCAGTACTTC	CASGSGFYEQYF
-	TRBV5-1	TRBJ1-2	-	TGCGCCAGCAGCTACCAGAAAAACTATGGCTACACCTTC	CASSYQKNYGYTF
-	TRBV15	TRBJ2-7	TRBD2	TGTGCCACCAGCAGAGTGTCTAGCGGGAGGCTCTACGAGCAGTACTTC	CATSRVSSGRLYEQYF
-	TRBV7-9	TRBJ2-7	TRBD2	TGTGCCAGCAGCCCAAGCGGGAGGGCCTCCTACGAGCAGTACTTC	CASSPSGRASYEQYF
-	TRBV7-7	TRBJ2-5	TRBD1	TGTGCTAGCAGCTCGGGACAGAGGTCGGTTGCCGAGACCCAGTACTTC	CASSSGQRSVAETQYF
-	TRBV28	TRBJ2-1	TRBD2	TGTGCCAGCAGTTCCGGACTAGCCGGGAGCAATGAGCAGTTCTTC	CASSSGLAGSNEQFF
-	TRBV5-6	TRBJ2-5	TRBD2	TGTGCCAGCAGCGAACTAGCGGGAGAGACCCAGTACTTC	CASSELAGETQYF
-	TRBV5-4	TRBJ1-2	-	TGTGCCAGCAGCTTGGACGGTGTCTATGGCTACACCTTC	CASSLDGVYGYTF
-	TRBV5-1	TRBJ2-3	-	TGCGCCAGCAGCTTGGCGGGAAGGGCAGATACGCAGTATTTT	CASSLAGRADTQYF
-	TRBV19	TRBJ2-7	-	TGTGCCAGTAGCCCCGTCGCGACATCCGGGCACGAGCAGTACTTC	CASSPVATSGHEQYF
once	TRBV5-4	TRBJ2-3	-	TGTGCCAGCAGCTCTCAACGGAGGGGCCAATACACAGATACGCAGTATTTT	CASSSQRRGQYTDTQYF
-	TRBV13	TRBJ2-5	TRBD1	TGTGCCAGCAGCTCCCCCGTTGACAGGGTGGTAGGAGAGACCCAGTACTTC	CASSSPVDRVVGETQYF
-	TRBV25-1	TRBJ2-2	-	TGTGCCAGCAGTAGGTACGGAAACACCGGGGAGCTGTTTTTT	CASSRYGNTGELFF
-	TRBV5-6	TRBJ2-3	-	TGTGCCAGCAGCTTCTTTACGGTCGGGAGAACAGATACGCAGTATTTT	CASSFFTVGRTDTQYF
once	TRBV5-6	TRBJ2-3	-	TGTGCCAGCAGCTTGGAGGGTAGCGCAGTGGCAGATACGCAGTATTTT	CASSLEGSAVADTQYF
-	TRBV27	TRBJ1-2	-	TGTGCCAGCAGTTTGGGCGGACTCTATGGCTACACCTTC	CASSLGGLYGYTF
-	TRBV4-1	TRBJ1-1	-	TGCGCCAGCAGCCAAGATAGGGGACAAAGGGTCTTT	CASSQDRGQRVF
-	TRBV5-1	TRBJ2-3	-	TGCGCCAGCAGCTTTAAATCCGCAGATACGCAGTATTTT	CASSFKSADTQYF
-	TRBV7-9	TRBJ2-7	TRBD1	TGTGCCAGCAGCCCCAGGGGGTTGTCTCACTACGAGCAGTACTTC	CASSPRGLSHYEQYF
few	TRBV6-4	TRBJ2-1	-	TGTGCCAGCAGTGACGGGGCCGGGAGTTACAATGAGCAGTTCTTC	CASSDGAGSYNEQFF
once	TRBV5-1	TRBJ2-5	-	TGCGCCAGCAGCTTTACGGGAGCGTACCAAGAGACCCAGTACTTC	CASSFTGAYQETQYF
few	TRBV2	TRBJ1-1	-	TGTGCCAGCGGGGCACTAACCACTGAAGCTTTCTTT	CASGALTTEAFF
-	TRBV28	TRBJ2-1	TRBD2	TGTGCCAGCAGTTTTTCGGCGGGAGCAAATGAGCAGTTCTTC	CASSFSAGANEQFF
few	TRBV19	TRBJ1-2	-	TGTGCCAGTAGTAGGACAACTAACTATGGCTACACCTTC	CASSRTTNYGYTF
-	TRBV11-3	TRBJ1-5	-	TGTGCCAGCAGCTTTGCCATTAGGAGCAATCAGCCCCAGCATTTT	CASSFAIRSNQPQHF
-	TRBV5-6	TRBJ1-1	-	TGTGCCAGCAGCTTGATGAACGTGAACACTGAAGCTTTCTTT	CASSLMNVNTEAFF
-	TRBV5-1	TRBJ1-4	-	TGCGCCAGCAGCTTGGATAACAGGGCGAATGAAAAACTGTTTTTT	CASSLDNRANEKLFF
few	TRBV6-4	TRBJ2-1	TRBD2	TGTGCCAGCAGTGACGAGAGCGGGAGCGGGCATGAGCAGTTCTTC	CASSDESGSGHEQFF
-	TRBV19	TRBJ1-1	TRBD1	TGTGCCAGTAGCTCGAAAACAGGGGGCGGCACTGAAGCTTTCTTT	CASSSKTGGGTEAFF
-	TRBV7-2	TRBJ1-2	TRBD1	TGTGCCAGCAGCCTGGGCCCGACAGGGAGGAATGGCTACACCTTC	CASSLGPTGRNGYTF
-	TRBV27	TRBJ1-2	TRBD1	TGTGCCAGCAGTTTGGGGACAGCTAACTATGGCTACACCTTC	CASSLGTANYGYTF
-	TRBV4-2	TRBJ2-7	TRBD2	TGTGCCAGCAGCCAAGATCCGGAACTAGCGGGAAACTACGAGCAGTACTTC	CASSQDPELAGNYEQYF
once	TRBV7-9	TRBJ1-5	TRBD1	TGTGCCAGCAGCACGACAGGGACCGGGCAGCCCCAGCATTTT	CASSTTGTGQPQHF
few	TRBV11-3	TRBJ2-2	-	TGTGCCAGCAGCCCCCCCGCCACTAGGGGGGAGCTGTTTTTT	CASSPPATRGELFF
-	TRBV19	TRBJ1-1	-	TGTGCCAGTAGCCAAGGCAGGGTCACTGAAGCTTTCTTT	CASSQGRVTEAFF
-	TRBV27	TRBJ2-7	-	TGTGCCAGCAGTTTATTGGAGCGGGACGAGCAGTACTTC	CASSLLERDEQYF
-	TRBV19	TRBJ2-2	-	TGTGCCAGTAGTATTTTCAGGGAGGCGAACACCGGGGAGCTGTTTTTT	CASSIFREANTGELFF
-	TRBV6-1	TRBJ2-1	TRBD2	TGTGCCAGCAGTGTGATTACTAGCGGGAGGTTTCAGTTCTTC	CASSVITSGRFQFF